Listed here are 14 T cell receptor beta chains from one sample, sequenced in a study of blood T cells in healthy people across ages. With a J-beta primer mix and a sample-barcoded 5' primer, a second PCR ran about 6 to 11 cycles. TCRdb re-analysed the 5' RACE reads in MiXCR, keeping a single row per CDR3 protein. The table shows some 1.6 million distinct CDR3 sequences, with about 32% occurring only once. Sequenced input: blood. The receptors stem from a woman aged 30 to 39 in good health.

This clonotype was found a few times. The chain has TRBV20-1 and TRBJ1-4; 9 nucleotides align to TRBD1. Germline V gene lookup returns CDR1 DFQATT and CDR2 SNEGSKA (reference sequence). V was clipped by 0 bases and J by 2 bases; unmatched bases: 7. This CDR3 is built from 17 residues. The CDR3 is CSAREIGQGRTNEKLFF. The CDR3 nucleotides are TGCAGTGCTAGAGAGATAGGACAGGGGCGGACTAATGAAAAACTGTTTTTT.

The chain joins TRBV5-1 to TRBJ2-1; either TRBD1 or TRBD2 may fit D (5 bases each). Gene TRBJ2-7 matches the end of the DNA better, so the J call may be wrong. Germline-derived CDR1 and CDR2 are SGHRS and YFSETQ. The length of the CDR3 is 18 residues. CDR3 nucleotide sequence: TGCGCCAGCAGCTTCGACTTGATTCCAGGGAGCTCCTACAATGAGCAGTACTTC. Translation gives CASSFDLIPGSSYNEQYF.

Only a few counts were recorded for this clonotype. The J gene is TRBJ2-7, the V gene TRBV6-5, with TRBD1 identical over 10 bases. The ends lost 0 bases at V and 0 bases at J; junction bases unmatched: 8. Germline assignment: CDR1 MNHEY and CDR2 SVGAGI. This CDR3 region has 18 residues. The CDR3 here is CASSYSRGQGVISYEQYF. Written as DNA, the CDR3 is TGTGCCAGCAGTTACTCTCGCGGACAGGGGGTGATCTCCTACGAGCAGTACTTC.

Points on this clonotype: The conserved phenylalanine or tryptophan is not found at the CDR3 terminus, so this likely reflects a read error. The chain carries TRBV12-3 or TRBV12-4 and TRBJ2-1; D gene uncertain. The CDR3 consists of 13 residues. With 3 bases removed from V and 8 bases from J, the gap between germline ends came to 11 bases. In DNA, the CDR3 is TGTGCCAGCAGTTTTTTACTTTCGGATGAGCAGTTCGTC. Encoded protein: CASSFLLSDEQFV.

In its sample, this clonotype was seen a few times. This chain joins TRBV4-1 and TRBJ2-7; weak D call: TRBD1 (6 bases). The V and J ends lost 3 bases and 2 bases respectively, with 14 bases between them. Germline-derived CDR1 and CDR2 are MGHRA and YSYEKL. This CDR3 region has 15 residues. This chain's CDR3 is CASSHHRDNAYEQYF. The CDR3 DNA reads TGCGCCAGCAGCCACCACAGGGATAATGCCTACGAGCAGTACTTC.

The CDR3, as DNA: TGTGCCAGCAGCTTAGCGGGTTGGTGGGATACAGCAGATACGCAGTATTTT. Protein product: CASSLAGWWDTADTQYF. V gene TRBV11-2 combines with J gene TRBJ2-3, with D uncertain. In germline, CDR1 is SGHAT, CDR2 FQNNGV. This CDR3 has 17 amino acids. The V and J ends lost 1 base and 4 bases respectively, with 18 bases between them.

The V gene is TRBV5-1, the J gene TRBJ2-5; 7 bases match TRBD2. The CDR3 spans 16 residues. V trimming: 2 bases; J trimming: 0 bases; junction bases outside the gene matches: 7. CDR1 and CDR2 (germline): SGHRS, YFSETQ. The CDR3 DNA reads TGCGCCAGCAGCTTAGGAACTAGCGCAAACCAAGAGACCCAGTACTTC. Translated, it gives CASSLGTSANQETQYF.

This clonotype was observed a few times. This chain links TRBV11-3 with TRBJ2-5; possibly TRBD2 for D (6 bases). Looked up from germline, CDR1 is SGHNT and CDR2 is YENEEA. The length of the CDR3 is 16 residues. The V and J ends lost 5 bases and 3 bases respectively, with 19 bases between them. In nucleotides, the CDR3 is TGTGCCAGCAGCCCACCCGGTGCGGGGCGGGAAGAGACCCAGTACTTC. As protein: CASSPPGAGREETQYF.

This clonotype has more than one count but fewer than ten. The chain joins TRBV7-9 to TRBJ2-1, with D tentatively TRBD1 (6 bases). Per the germline V gene, CDR1 is SEHNR and CDR2 is FQNEAQ (reference sequence). V gave up 2 bases and J gave up 5 bases, with 22 bases separating them. This CDR3 has 18 residues. CDR3 DNA sequence: TGTGCCAGCAGCTTACTGGCAGGGGTAAGAGTGGACAACAATGAGCAGTTCTTC. Its translation is CASSLLAGVRVDNNEQFF.

As concerns this clonotype: The junction shows a germline mismatch at one end, possibly a read error. The chain has TRBV10-3 and TRBJ2-3, with D possibly matching TRBD2 (6 bases). The CDR3 runs to 14 residues. Germline CDR1 ENHRY, CDR2 SYGVKD. The CDR3 bases are TGTGCCATCAGCGAGTCGGGAGGCACAGATACGCAGTATTTT. Translating gives CAISESGGTDTQYF.

This clonotype showed up just a few times. The V and J genes are TRBV6-1 and TRBJ2-3, with unresolved D. Germline lookup yields CDR1 MNHNS and CDR2 SASEGT. Trimming shortened V by 8 bases and J by 5 bases, and 20 bases separated the two germline ends. The CDR3 has 15 amino acids. The DNA for the CDR3 is TGTGCCAGCTGGATTGCCGGGTCCCCCAAAGATACGCAGTATTTT. This gives the protein CASWIAGSPKDTQYF.

This chain joins TRBV10-3 and TRBJ2-1, with 14 bases aligning to TRBD2. The ends lost 4 bases at V and 2 bases at J; junction bases unmatched: 7. CDR1 and CDR2 from the germline V gene are ENHRY and SYGVKD. CDR3 length: 18 residues. CDR3 sequence reads: CAISGGTSGGLTYNEQFF. CDR3 coding DNA: TGTGCCATCAGTGGCGGGACTAGCGGGGGCCTAACCTACAATGAGCAGTTCTTC.

The chain links TRBV20-1 to TRBJ2-7, with D hard to call. CDR3 length equals 14 residues. CDR1 DFQATT and CDR2 SNEGSKA come from the germline V gene (reference sequence). V was clipped by 1 base and J by 2 bases, with 12 bases between them. The CDR3 is CSARVRRKTYEQYF. CDR3 coding DNA: TGCAGTGCTAGAGTGAGAAGGAAAACCTACGAGCAGTACTTC.

The chain recombines TRBV29-1 with TRBJ2-2; no reliable D call. V dropped 0 bases and J dropped 3 bases, with 11 bases sitting between them. Germline V CDR1 and CDR2: SQVTM, ANQGSEA. The CDR3 runs to 15 residues. The CDR3 sequence is CSVEDQEEDTGELFF. The CDR3 nucleotides are TGCAGCGTTGAAGATCAAGAAGAGGACACCGGGGAGCTGTTTTTT.